The 20 T cell receptor beta chains presented below share a single source sample, sequenced in a study of blood T cell repertoires in COVID-19. TCRdb's table, derived via immunoSEQ multiplex PCR, lists solely in-frame clones and lacks some. The table shows fewer than 65,000 clones, with around 93% occurring only once. Source material: peripheral blood. The receptors come from a man aged 50 or older with acute or convalescent COVID-19.

The sample holds a few counts of this clone. The chain's CDR3 is CASSFGQAYEQYF. CDR3 nucleotide sequence: TGTGCCAGCAGTTTTGGACAGGCCTACGAGCAGTACTTC. The rearrangement uses TRBV27 and TRBJ2-7; the match to TRBD1 covers 7 bases. J was trimmed by 2 bases and V by 3 bases; bases with no gene match: 1. Germline V gives CDR1 MNHEY, CDR2 SMNVEV (reference sequence). The CDR3 has 13 residues.

This chain connects TRBV2 to TRBJ2-7; tentative D call: TRBD1 (6 bases). V was pared by 6 bases and J by 3 bases, with 15 bases between. Per germline, CDR1 SNHLY and CDR2 FYNNEI. The CDR3 covers 14 residues. The CDR3 coding sequence is TGTGCCAGCAGGGCAACAGGGAACGGCTACGAGCAGTACTTC. Protein sequence: CASRATGNGYEQYF.

The chain employs TRBV5-8 and TRBJ2-1, with D possibly being TRBD2 (6 bases). This CDR3 has 17 residues. Trimming removed 4 bases from V and 6 bases from J, with 23 bases in between. Germline loops: CDR1 SGHTS, CDR2 YDEGEE. CDR3 amino acids: CASSLSLTRGRSNEQFF. The CDR3 DNA reads TGTGCCAGCAGCCTTTCCCTGACTAGAGGGCGAAGCAATGAGCAGTTCTTC.

This chain joins TRBV30 and TRBJ1-5; 10 nucleotides line up with TRBD1. Trimming removed 3 bases from V and 5 bases from J; junction bases left unmatched: 10. The CDR3 has 16 residues. Germline-derived CDR1 and CDR2 are GTSNPN and SVGIG (reference sequence). In DNA, the CDR3 is TGTGCCTGGAGGCAACGCGGGACAGGGGATTATCAGCCCCAGCATTTT. Its protein is CAWRQRGTGDYQPQHF.

DNA for the CDR3: TGTGCCAGCAGCTTCTTTCCGACAGTGTATGAGACCCAGTACTTC. This codes for CASSFFPTVYETQYF. This rearrangement joins TRBV7-2 to TRBJ2-5, with D possibly being TRBD1 (5 bases). The V gene's germline CDR1 is SGHTA and CDR2 FQGNSA. The CDR3 has 15 residues. V was trimmed by 3 bases and J by 5 bases, leaving 16 bases between them.

The V and J genes are TRBV24-1 and TRBJ1-2; perhaps TRBD1 as D (5 bases). The germline V gene encodes CDR1 KGHDR and CDR2 SFDVKD. The CDR3 has 13 residues. Trimming took 7 bases from V and 7 from J, leaving 15 bases between them. The CDR3 nucleotides are TGTGCCACCAGAGGCCCAGCGGGGGGTGGCTACACCTTC. It codes for CATRGPAGGGYTF.

The count of this clone is one. J is TRBJ2-3 and V is TRBV4-1; 8 bases match TRBD2. Germline CDR1 reads MGHRA; CDR2 reads YSYEKL. The CDR3 runs to 15 residues. J lost 4 bases, V lost 0 bases, and 3 bases had no gene match. CDR3 sequence: CASSQEGTRADTQYF. The CDR3 nucleotides read TGCGCCAGCAGCCAAGAAGGGACTAGGGCAGATACGCAGTATTTT.

The V call is TRBV6-5, the J call TRBJ1-1; D possibly corresponds to TRBD1 (6 bases). The germline V gene has CDR1 MNHEY and CDR2 SVGAGI. This CDR3 is 13 amino acids long. V lost 9 bases and J 1 base, leaving 12 bases between the germline ends. In DNA, the CDR3 is TGTGCCAGTTTAAAGACAGGGAACACTGAAGCTTTCTTT. It yields the protein CASLKTGNTEAFF.

Only a few counts were recorded for this clone. The chain couples TRBV6-5 to TRBJ1-2, with 9 positions matching TRBD1. The CDR3 has 13 residues. Trimming at V came to 7 bases and at J to 7 bases, leaving 7 bases not matched to a gene. Per germline, CDR1 MNHEY and CDR2 SVGAGI. CDR3 in amino acids: CASKGQGPAGYTF. The CDR3 DNA is TGTGCCAGCAAAGGACAGGGGCCGGCTGGCTACACCTTC.

The rearrangement joins TRBV7-2 to TRBJ2-7, with 9 bases identical to TRBD2. The germline gives CDR1 SGHTA, CDR2 FQGNSA. The CDR3 spans 13 residues. Losses at the gene ends were 8 bases for V and 3 bases for J; bases not matched to a gene: 5. CDR3 sequence (DNA): TGTGCCAGCGGCGGGGGGGATTACTACGAGCAGTACTTC. Translating gives CASGGGDYYEQYF.

This chain joins TRBV10-2 and TRBJ1-1, with D unresolved. CDR3 length: 16 residues. From germline, CDR1 is WSHSY and CDR2 SAAADI. With 2 bases removed from V and 4 bases from J, the gap between germline ends came to 17 bases. The chain's CDR3 is CASSEAAEGAATEAFF. CDR3 nucleotide sequence: TGCGCCAGCAGTGAGGCGGCCGAGGGTGCTGCCACTGAAGCTTTCTTT.

The DNA of the CDR3 is TGTGCCAGCAGTTCCCGGGGTGGGGGCTACAGCTATGGCTACACCTTC. Translating gives CASSSRGGGYSYGYTF. V usage is TRBV28 and J usage is TRBJ1-2; a possible D gene is TRBD1 (6 bases). Germline CDR1 MDHEN, CDR2 SYDVKM. Trimming pared 4 bases from V and 4 bases from J, leaving 19 bases between. The CDR3 loop spans 16 amino acids.

The chain links TRBV15 to TRBJ1-1; no firm D call. Germline V CDR1 and CDR2: LNHNV, YYDKDF (reference sequence). The CDR3 contains 14 residues. V was shortened by 4 bases and J by 0 bases, with 9 bases between the two germline ends. The CDR3 here is CATSIFPMNTEAFF. The DNA of the CDR3 is TGTGCCACCAGCATTTTTCCCATGAACACTGAAGCTTTCTTT.

The rearrangement uses TRBV19 and TRBJ1-2; D is unresolved. The germline V and J ends were trimmed by 8 bases and 7 bases, with 20 bases remaining between them. The CDR3 spans 14 residues. Germline values: CDR1 LNHDA, CDR2 SQIVND (reference sequence). The CDR3: CASAPAGQAGGYTF. The CDR3 bases are TGTGCCAGTGCCCCCGCCGGTCAGGCTGGTGGCTACACCTTC. The variable domain in full, completed from reference TRBV19 and TRBJ1-2, reads DGGITQSPKYLFRKEGQNVTLSCEQNLNHDAMYWYRQDPGQGLRLIYYSQIVNDFQKGDIAEGYSVSREKKESFPLTVTSAQKNPTAFYLCASAPAGQAGGYTFGSGTRLTVV.

Only a few counts were recorded for this clone. V gene TRBV4-1 combines with J gene TRBJ2-5; TRBD2 matches 8 bases. This CDR3 region has 16 residues. V shed 1 base and J 4 bases; nucleotides not matched to a gene: 8. CDR1 is MGHRA and CDR2 is YSYEKL in the germline V gene. DNA for the CDR3: TGCGCCAGCAGCCAAGCCGGGGGGGGCCTGAGAGAGACCCAGTACTTC. Residues: CASSQAGGGLRETQYF.

The V gene is TRBV23-1, the J gene TRBJ2-7; 10 nucleotides align to TRBD1. TRBV23-1 is flagged as an ORF with uncertain function. The V gene end was trimmed by 0 bases and the J gene end by 5 bases; junction bases not matched to a gene: 4. The CDR3 is 15 amino acids. In DNA, the CDR3 is TGCGCCAGCAGTCAATCGGGACAGGGGAGGCACGAGCAGTACTTC. It is translated as CASSQSGQGRHEQYF.

The V gene is TRBV6-5, the J gene TRBJ2-7; D is ambiguous. CDR3 length: 11 residues. The V end lost 2 bases, the J end lost 10 bases, and 9 bases lay between the germline ends. Germline V lookup: CDR1 MNHEY, CDR2 SVGAGI. CDR3 loop: CASSYLEVQYF. The DNA for the CDR3 is TGTGCCAGCAGTTACCTTGAGGTCCAGTACTTC.

The chain employs TRBV24-1 and TRBJ2-3, with TRBD1 matching over 10 bases. The CDR3 runs to 15 residues. J gave up 4 bases and V 7 bases, and 7 bases lay outside the gene matches. Germline V lookup: CDR1 KGHDR, CDR2 SFDVKD. The CDR3 bases are TGTGCCACCAGCACGGGGGGGACAGGGGCAGATACGCAGTATTTT. Residues: CATSTGGTGADTQYF.

This clone was seen a single time. V usage is TRBV5-1 and J usage is TRBJ1-2, with a possible D match to TRBD1 (5 bases). Germline loops: CDR1 SGHRS, CDR2 YFSETQ. This CDR3 has 13 amino acids. V was clipped by 4 bases and J by 2 bases, with 9 bases between them. The CDR3 region is CASSPSGNYGYTF. In DNA form, the CDR3 reads TGCGCCAGCAGCCCATCAGGGAACTATGGCTACACCTTC.

The rearrangement uses TRBV5-1 and TRBJ1-4; 7 nucleotides agree with TRBD1. This CDR3 is built from 15 residues. Germline lookup yields CDR1 SGHRS and CDR2 YFSETQ. Trimming took 4 bases from V and 0 from J; bases not matched to a gene: 3. CDR3 loop: CASSGTGATNEKLFF. Written as DNA, the CDR3 is TGCGCCAGCAGCGGTACAGGGGCAACTAATGAAAAACTGTTTTTT.